Below, 2 T cell receptor beta chains from the same sample are listed, as sequenced in a study of a mutant IDH1 vaccine in newly diagnosed glioma. No antigen has been identified for these receptors. Time point of the sample: week 5, during vaccination. Doses consisted of 300 ug of mutant IDH1 20-mer peptide each, paired with topical imiquimod. Some clones are missing from TCRdb's copy, which holds only in-frame ones; the method was immunoSEQ multiplex PCR. The sample lists over 35,000 clones, roughly nine tenths seen once, with approximately 2.9% in the top ten. The sequencing here drew on PBMCs, taken from a glioma patient whose treatment included an IDH1 peptide vaccine. These receptors all stem from a man in his fifties or sixties with glioma.

The chain links TRBV6-5 to TRBJ2-1, with a tentative D call TRBD1 (6 bases). CDR3 length: 11 amino acids. Deletions cut 6 bases from V and 10 bases from J, with 10 bases between. Germline V CDR1 and CDR2: MNHEY, SVGAGI. The chain's CDR3 is CASRLDREQFF. CDR3 DNA: TGTGCCAGCAGGCTGGACAGAGAGCAGTTCTTC.

This chain joins TRBV7-3 and TRBJ2-2, with D possibly matching TRBD2 (6 bases). The CDR3 length is 12 residues. V lost 5 bases, J lost 5 bases, and 6 bases lay in between. Germline V gene lookup returns CDR1 SGHTA and CDR2 FQGTGA. As DNA, the CDR3 is TGTGCCAGCAGCCGGGGGACCGGGGAGCTGTTTTTT. Encoded protein: CASSRGTGELFF.